A single sample gave rise to the 12 T cell receptor beta chains below, sequenced in a study of monozygotic twins with inflammatory bowel disease. No DNA is given; TCRdb re-called the 5' RACE reads and lists each CDR3 protein once. This sample's table reports 200,000 to 250,000 distinct CDR3 sequences. Source material: blood. The receptor source for this set is a human donor with ulcerative colitis or Crohn's disease, or a healthy co-twin of an affected twin (not recorded which).

Frequency places this clonotype as medium-sized. The rearrangement uses TRBV5-1 and TRBJ2-2; with no DNA, the TCRdb D assignment of TRBD1 cannot be verified. The germline V gene has CDR1 SGHRS and CDR2 YFSETQ. The CDR3 has 14 residues. CDR3 amino acids: CASSFSAGTGELFF.

The chain has TRBV5-1 and TRBJ2-5; TCRdb's D gene call, TRBD1, goes unchecked for lack of DNA. Germline V gene data show CDR1 as SGHRS and CDR2 as YFSETQ. The CDR3 length is 14 residues. This CDR3 reads CASSYGQGQKTQYF. The entire variable domain, with the rest obtained from reference TRBV5-1 and TRBJ2-5, is as follows: KAGVTQTPRYLIKTRGQQVTLSCSPISGHRSVSWYQQTPGQGLQFLFEYFSETQRNKGNFPGRFSGRQFSNSRSEMNVSTLELGDSALYLCASSYGQGQKTQYFGPGTRLLVL.

The chain carries TRBV7-2 and TRBJ1-1. The CDR3 is 14 amino acids. In germline, CDR1 is SGHTA, CDR2 FQGNSA. The CDR3 is CASSQTGLNTEAFF.

This chain connects TRBV3-1 to TRBJ1-6; the D call from TCRdb, TRBD1, cannot be confirmed without DNA. The CDR3 runs 16 residues. Germline-derived CDR1 and CDR2 are LGHDT and YNNKEL (reference sequence). This CDR3 reads CASSQKRGSINSPLHF.

The chain employs TRBV6-2 or TRBV6-3 and TRBJ2-1; the D gene TCRdb calls, TRBD2, cannot be checked with no DNA. The CDR3 loop spans 16 amino acids. Germline V lookup: CDR1 MNHEY, CDR2 SVGEGT. The CDR3 is CASSYPTSGGAGEQFF.

The V gene is TRBV6-1, the J gene TRBJ2-2; the TCRdb D gene call, TRBD1, has no DNA to confirm it. CDR3 length: 18 amino acids. Germline loops: CDR1 MNHNS, CDR2 SASEGT. CDR3 amino acids: CASSEAGARQGARRELFF.

The rearrangement uses TRBV30 and TRBJ1-1. Germline assignment: CDR1 GTSNPN and CDR2 SVGIG (reference sequence). The CDR3 totals 13 residues. The CDR3: CAWSVSSGAEAFF.

The chain has TRBV3-1 and TRBJ2-5; TCRdb selects TRBD2, and the lack of DNA leaves this call unchecked. In germline, CDR1 is LGHDT, CDR2 YNNKEL (reference sequence). This CDR3 has 14 amino acids. CDR3 sequence: CASSQGGPPETQYF.

The V gene is TRBV20-1, the J gene TRBJ1-4; absent DNA, TCRdb's TRBD1 call cannot be checked. Germline values: CDR1 DFQATT, CDR2 SNEGSKA (reference sequence). The CDR3 is 15 residues long. The chain's CDR3 is CSAVVGGQVGEKLFF.

The V gene is TRBV5-1, the J gene TRBJ1-4. From germline, CDR1 is SGHRS and CDR2 YFSETQ. The CDR3 sequence is 18 residues long. CDR3 sequence: CASSLGAAGAGNNEKLFF.

J is TRBJ2-7 and V is TRBV9. Germline V CDR1 and CDR2: SGDLS, YYNGEE. The length of the CDR3 is 15 residues. Here the CDR3 reads CASSVDYSTTYEQYF.

This chain connects TRBV2 to TRBJ1-5. Germline V gene lookup returns CDR1 SNHLY and CDR2 FYNNEI. This CDR3 is built from 14 residues. The CDR3 sequence: CASSVSRGNQPQHF.